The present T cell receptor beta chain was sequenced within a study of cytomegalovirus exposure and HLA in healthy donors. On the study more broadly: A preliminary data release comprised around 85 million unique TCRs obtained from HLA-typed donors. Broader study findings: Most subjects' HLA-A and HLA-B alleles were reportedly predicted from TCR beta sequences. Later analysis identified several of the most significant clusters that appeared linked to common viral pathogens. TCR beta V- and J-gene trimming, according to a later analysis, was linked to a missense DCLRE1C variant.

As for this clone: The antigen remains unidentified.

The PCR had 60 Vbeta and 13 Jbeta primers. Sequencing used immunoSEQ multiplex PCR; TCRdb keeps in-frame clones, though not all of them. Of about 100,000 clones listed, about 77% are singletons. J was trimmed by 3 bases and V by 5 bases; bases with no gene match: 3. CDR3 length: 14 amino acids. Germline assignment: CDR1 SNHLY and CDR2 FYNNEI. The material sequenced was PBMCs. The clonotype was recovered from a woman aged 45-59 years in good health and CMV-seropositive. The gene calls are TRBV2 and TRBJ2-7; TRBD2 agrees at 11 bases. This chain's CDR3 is CASSYGLAGYEQYF. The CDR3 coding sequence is TGTGCCAGCAGTTATGGACTAGCGGGCTACGAGCAGTACTTC.